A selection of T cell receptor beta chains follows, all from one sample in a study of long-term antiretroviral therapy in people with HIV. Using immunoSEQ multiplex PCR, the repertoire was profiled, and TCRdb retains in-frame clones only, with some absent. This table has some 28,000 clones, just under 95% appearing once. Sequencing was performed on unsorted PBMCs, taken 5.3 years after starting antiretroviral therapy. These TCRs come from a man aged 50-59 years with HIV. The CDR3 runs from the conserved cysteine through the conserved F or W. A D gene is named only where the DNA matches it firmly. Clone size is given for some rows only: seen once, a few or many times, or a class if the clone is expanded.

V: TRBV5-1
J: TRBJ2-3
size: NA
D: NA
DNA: TGCGCCAGCAGCCAAAAAGATACGCAGTATTTT
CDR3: CASSQKDTQYF

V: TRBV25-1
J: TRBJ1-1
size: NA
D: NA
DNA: TGTGCCAGCAGTGAACAAACCACAGGTCGAACTGAAGCTTTCTTT
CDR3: CASSEQTTGRTEAFF

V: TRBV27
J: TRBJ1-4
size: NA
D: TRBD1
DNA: TGTGCCAGCAGTTCATTATCTACAGGGGAACTGTTTTTT
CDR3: CASSSLSTGELFF

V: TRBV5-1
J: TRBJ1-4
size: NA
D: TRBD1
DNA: TGCGCCAGCAGCATTAGCCAGGGGGGGAGAAATGAAAAACTGTTTTTT
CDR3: CASSISQGGRNEKLFF

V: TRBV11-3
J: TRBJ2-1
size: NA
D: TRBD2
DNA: TGTGCCAGCAGCAAGAGTAGCGGGGGTAATGTCGGGCAGTTCTTC
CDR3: CASSKSSGGNVGQFF

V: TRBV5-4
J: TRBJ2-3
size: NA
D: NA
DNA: TGTGCCAGCAGGGATTGGGACATAGGCACAGATACGCAGTATTTT
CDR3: CASRDWDIGTDTQYF

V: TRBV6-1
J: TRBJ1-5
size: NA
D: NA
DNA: TGTGCCAGCAGGGGCCCCAATCAGCCCCAGCATTTT
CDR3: CASRGPNQPQHF

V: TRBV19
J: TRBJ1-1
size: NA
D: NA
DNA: TGTGCCAGTAGCCCCTCTTGGGGGGGGCTGAACACTGAAGCTTTCTTT
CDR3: CASSPSWGGLNTEAFF

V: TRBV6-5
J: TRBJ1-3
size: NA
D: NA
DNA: TGTGCCAGCAGAACTGGGACGTACTCTGGAAACACCATATATTTT
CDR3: CASRTGTYSGNTIYF

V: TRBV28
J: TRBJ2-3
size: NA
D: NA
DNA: TGTGCCAGCCTTACAAGGGGAGGCGCAGATACGCAGTATTTT
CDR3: CASLTRGGADTQYF

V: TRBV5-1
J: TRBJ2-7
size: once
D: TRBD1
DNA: TGCGCCAGCCACGCGGGACAGGGAGGAAACGAGCAGTACTTC
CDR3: CASHAGQGGNEQYF

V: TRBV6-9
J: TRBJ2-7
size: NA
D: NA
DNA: TGTGCCAGCCAGGAAGGGTTCTTCGAGCAGTACTTC
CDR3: CASQEGFFEQYF

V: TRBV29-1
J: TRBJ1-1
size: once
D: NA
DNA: TGCAGCGTTACAGGGCTGGACACTGAAGCTTTCTTT
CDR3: CSVTGLDTEAFF

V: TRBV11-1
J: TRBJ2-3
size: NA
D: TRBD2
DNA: TGTGCCAGCAGCTGGGCCCGAGCGGGGGCCTCTTTGGATACGCAGTATTTT
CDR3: CASSWARAGASLDTQYF

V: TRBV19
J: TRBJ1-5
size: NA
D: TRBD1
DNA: TGTGCCAGTAGTGGCCGGGACAGGGGGATCAATCAGCCCCAGCATTTT
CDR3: CASSGRDRGINQPQHF

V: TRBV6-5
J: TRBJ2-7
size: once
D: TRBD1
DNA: TGTGCCAGCCGCGGGACAGGGAACGAGCAGTACTTC
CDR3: CASRGTGNEQYF

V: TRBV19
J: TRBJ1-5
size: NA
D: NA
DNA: TGTGCCAGTAGTTACTCTTACGGGGGGGGCCAGCCCCAGCATTTT
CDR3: CASSYSYGGGQPQHF

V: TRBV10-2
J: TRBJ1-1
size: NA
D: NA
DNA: TGCGCCAGCAGTGAGAATTCGAGAGGGGACGATGAAGCTTTCTTT
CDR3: CASSENSRGDDEAFF

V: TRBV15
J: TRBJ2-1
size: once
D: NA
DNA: TGTGCCACCAGCTTGGGGCGCGGCACCTACAATGAGCAGTTCTTC
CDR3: CATSLGRGTYNEQFF

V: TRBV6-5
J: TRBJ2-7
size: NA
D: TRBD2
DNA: TGTGCCAGCAGTAAACTAGCGAACCGTTACGAGCAGTACTTC
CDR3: CASSKLANRYEQYF

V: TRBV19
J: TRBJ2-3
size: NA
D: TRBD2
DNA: TGTGCCAGTAAGACTAGCGGGGGCACAGATACGCAGTATTTT
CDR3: CASKTSGGTDTQYF

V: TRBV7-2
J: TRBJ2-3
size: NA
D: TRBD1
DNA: TGTGCCAGCAGCCGGACAGGGGGTTGGACAGATACGCAGTATTTT
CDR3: CASSRTGGWTDTQYF

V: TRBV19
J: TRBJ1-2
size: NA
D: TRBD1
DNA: TGTGCCAGTAGTATAACAGGGGGGAACTATGGCTACACCTTC
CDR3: CASSITGGNYGYTF

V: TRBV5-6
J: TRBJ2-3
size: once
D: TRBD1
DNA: TGTGCCAGCAGCTTGGCCCGGACAGGGGGAGATACGCAGTATTTT
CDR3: CASSLARTGGDTQYF

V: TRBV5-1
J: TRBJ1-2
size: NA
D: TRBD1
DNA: TGCGCCAGCAGCCCGGGACAGGGGAACTATGGCTACACCTTC
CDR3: CASSPGQGNYGYTF

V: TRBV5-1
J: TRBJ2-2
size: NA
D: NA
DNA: TGCGCCAGCATCGAGGGACCGACGAACACCGGGGAGCTGTTTTTT
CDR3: CASIEGPTNTGELFF

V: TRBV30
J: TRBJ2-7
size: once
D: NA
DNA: TGTGCCTGGAGAACTTCCGTCGCATACGAGCAGTACTTC
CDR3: CAWRTSVAYEQYF

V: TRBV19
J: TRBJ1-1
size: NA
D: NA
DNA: TGTGCCAGTAGATCTGGTTGGAACACTGAAGCTTTCTTT
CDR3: CASRSGWNTEAFF

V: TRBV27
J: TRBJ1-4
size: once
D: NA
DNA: TGTGCCAGCCCAGGCCCCAAGGCCCGTGGGGATGAAAAACTGTTTTTT
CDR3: CASPGPKARGDEKLFF

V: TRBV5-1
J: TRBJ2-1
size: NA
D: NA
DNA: TGCGCCAGCAGCTTGGCGCTGCGAACGGTTGATGAGCAGTTCTTC
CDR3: CASSLALRTVDEQFF

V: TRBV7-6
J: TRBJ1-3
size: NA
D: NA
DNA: TGTGCCAGCAGCTCCCAGCCGGGTGGGTCTGGAAACACCATATATTTT
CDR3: CASSSQPGGSGNTIYF

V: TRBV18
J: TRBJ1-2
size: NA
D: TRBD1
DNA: TGTGCCAGCTCACCTGGACAGGGGAGTCGGGATGGCTACACCTTC
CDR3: CASSPGQGSRDGYTF

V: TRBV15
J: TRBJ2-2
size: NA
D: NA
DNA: TGTGCCACCAGCAGAGATCCGGGGACCGGGGAGCTGTTTTTT
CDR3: CATSRDPGTGELFF

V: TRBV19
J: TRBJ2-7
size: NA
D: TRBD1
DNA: TGTGCCAGTAGTATCCGGGGGACAGGCTCCTACGAGCAGTACTTC
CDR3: CASSIRGTGSYEQYF

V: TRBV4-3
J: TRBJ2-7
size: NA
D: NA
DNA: TGCGCCAGCAGCCAAGAATATAGCTCCTACGAGCAGTACTTC
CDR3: CASSQEYSSYEQYF

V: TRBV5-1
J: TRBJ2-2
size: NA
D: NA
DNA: TGCGCCAGCAGCTGGGGCGCGCTCGGCGGGGAGCTGTTTTTT
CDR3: CASSWGALGGELFF

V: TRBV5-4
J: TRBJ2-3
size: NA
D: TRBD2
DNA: TGTGCCAGCAGCCCACTAAGGCTAGCGGGGGGTTCTAGCACAGATACGCAGTATTTT
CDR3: CASSPLRLAGGSSTDTQYF

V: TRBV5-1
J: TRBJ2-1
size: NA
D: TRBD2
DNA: TGCGCCAGCAGCGGGACTAGCGGGGGCAATGAGCAGTTCTTC
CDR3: CASSGTSGGNEQFF

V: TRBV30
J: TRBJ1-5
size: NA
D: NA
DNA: TGTGCCTGGAGTCACGGGACAAATAATCAGCCCCAGCATTTT
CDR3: CAWSHGTNNQPQHF

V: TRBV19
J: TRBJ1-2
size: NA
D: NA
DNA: TGTGCCAGTAACTCATACAGTTCGACTAACTATGGCTACACCTTC
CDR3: CASNSYSSTNYGYTF

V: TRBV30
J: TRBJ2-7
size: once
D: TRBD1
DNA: TGTGCCTGGACCCGGGACAGGGGCCACGAGCAGTACTTC
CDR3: CAWTRDRGHEQYF

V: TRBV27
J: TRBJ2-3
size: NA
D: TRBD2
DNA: TGTGCCAGCAGTTTATCGCTCGCGGGGGATATCCCCTTTACCACAGATACGCAGTATTTT
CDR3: CASSLSLAGDIPFTTDTQYF

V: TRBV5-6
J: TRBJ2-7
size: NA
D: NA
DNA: TGTGCCAGCAGCTTGACAGCTCACTCCTACGAGCAGTACTTC
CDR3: CASSLTAHSYEQYF

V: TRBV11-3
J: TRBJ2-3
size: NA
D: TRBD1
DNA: TGTGCCAGCAGCGCCGGACAGGGGTTAGATACGCAGTATTTT
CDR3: CASSAGQGLDTQYF

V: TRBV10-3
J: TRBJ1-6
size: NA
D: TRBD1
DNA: TGTGCCATCAGCGAAAGGACAGGGTGGTCCTATAATTCACCCCTCCACTTT
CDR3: CAISERTGWSYNSPLHF

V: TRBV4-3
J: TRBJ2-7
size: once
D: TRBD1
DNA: TGCGCCAGCAGCCAAGAAGGGACAGGGTCCTACGAGCAGTACTTC
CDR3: CASSQEGTGSYEQYF